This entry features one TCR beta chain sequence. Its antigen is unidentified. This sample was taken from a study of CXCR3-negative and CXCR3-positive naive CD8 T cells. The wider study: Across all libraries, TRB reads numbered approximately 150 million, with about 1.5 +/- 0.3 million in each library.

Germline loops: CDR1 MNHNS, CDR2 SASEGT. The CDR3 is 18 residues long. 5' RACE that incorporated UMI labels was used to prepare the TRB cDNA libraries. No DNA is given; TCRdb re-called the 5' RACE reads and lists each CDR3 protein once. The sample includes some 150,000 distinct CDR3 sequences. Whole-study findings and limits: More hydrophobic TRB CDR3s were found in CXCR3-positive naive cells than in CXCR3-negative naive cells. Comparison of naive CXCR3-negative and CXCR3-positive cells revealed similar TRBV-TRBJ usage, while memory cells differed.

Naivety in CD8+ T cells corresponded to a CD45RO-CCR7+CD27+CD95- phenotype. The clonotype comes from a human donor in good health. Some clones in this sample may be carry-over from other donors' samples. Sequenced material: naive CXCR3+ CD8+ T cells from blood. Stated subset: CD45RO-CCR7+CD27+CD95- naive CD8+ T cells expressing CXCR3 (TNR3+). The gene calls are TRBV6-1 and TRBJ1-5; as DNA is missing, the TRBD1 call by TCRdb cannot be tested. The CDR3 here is CASSEAELDRAAAKPQHF.